This TCR beta chain was profiled in a study of OX40 agonist ivuxolimab in advanced cancers. Study-level information: Clinicians treated patients with ivuxolimab, an agonistic anti-OX40 (CD134) antibody. Patients got intravenous ivuxolimab at 0.01 to 10 mg/kg every 2 weeks.

As for this clone: What it binds is unknown.

Whole-study results and caveats: Doses of 0.1 to 3.0 mg/kg were accompanied by clonal expansion of CD4+ and CD8+ blood T cells by week 6.

The data were produced by immunoSEQ multiplex PCR, yet TCRdb's version contains in-frame clones alone and is incomplete. The sample yields approximately 82,000 clones, approximately 87% seen once. Blood was sampled at baseline, cycle 4 day 1, and cycle 7 day 1. Germline CDR1 reads SGHNT; CDR2 reads YENEEA. Trimming left V 1 base short and J 5 bases short, with 8 bases between. The CDR3 is 14 residues long. The chain carries TRBV11-3 and TRBJ2-2; D is uncertain. The TCR was taken from an adult with an advanced solid tumor such as melanoma, head and neck, liver or kidney cancer. This sample comprised CD4+ or CD8+ T cells sorted from blood, obtained in a trial of the OX40 agonist ivuxolimab. CDR3 nucleotide sequence: TGTGCCAGCAGCTTAGGCTTAGTAACCGGGGAGCTGTTTTTT. This encodes CASSLGLVTGELFF.